This TCR beta chain was recovered during a study of CD8+ T cells in alopecia areata (dated by TCRdb to the late 2010s). Regarding the complete study: The treated patients took part in an open-label pilot trial in which moderate-to-severe alopecia areata was treated with oral tofacitinib at 5 to 10 mg twice daily. Patients received tofacitinib for 6 to 18 months and were then followed off drug for 6 months to check for delayed response and recurrence. Disease severity in treated patients was measured with the SALT score, which quantifies the percentage of affected scalp surface area. The study used high-throughput TCRbeta sequencing to examine T cell clonal expansion in alopecia areata, in both the C3H/HeJ mouse model and human patients. On the human side, TCRbeta sequencing was run on scalp tissue and on sorted CD4+ and CD8+ peripheral blood T cells from healthy controls and from alopecia areata patients with either patchy or totalis/universalis disease. Biopsies were taken from tofacitinib-treated patients at baseline and again at 4 and 24 weeks into treatment, and several of those patients also had a later scalp biopsy. Scalp clonality was compared across normal scalp (n=4), patchy alopecia areata scalp (n=8), and alopecia totalis/universalis scalp (n=8). RNA came from the PAXgene miRNA kit for fixed scalp, the miRNeasy kit for PBMCs, and the RNeasy kit for mouse skin. Amplification of TCRbeta CDR3 regions was done by immunoSEQ multiplex PCR using 35 Vbeta forward primers and 13 Jbeta reverse primers.

CDR1 and CDR2, looked up from the germline V gene (reference sequence), are PRHDT and FYEKMQ. The CDR3, from cysteine to phenylalanine, totals 16 residues. Only the CDR3 part of the read is kept: 48 bases, read in frame from the first base. The germline V end is reduced by 6 bases and the J end by 4 bases; junction bases left unmatched: 11. This specimen's time point label, per the study, means: about 4 weeks on oral tofacitinib. The label giving this sample's treatment or condition can be read as: oral pan-JAK inhibitor, 5-10 mg twice daily. Peripheral blood and lesional scalp punch biopsies were obtained from patients with alopecia areata. After PBMCs were isolated by density centrifugation and stained for CD3, CD4 and CD8, a FACSAria was used to sort CD4+ and CD8+ T cells. About this clone itself: The antigen it binds to is not known. No much larger clone exists at a distance of one base, and base qualities are not known.

Broader findings and caveats from the paper: Lesional scalp, especially in alopecia totalis/universalis, showed higher clonality and more expanded CD8+ clones than normal scalp, suggesting antigenic drive. Scalp clonality and the number of expanded CD8+ clones among the top 100 scalp clones were significantly decreased by tofacitinib. The treated cohort was small, with a single nonresponder, so links between baseline CD8+ expansion and response need larger studies. Resident alphabeta T cells in normal human skin are also sequenced, complicating scalp TCR repertoire analysis, unlike mouse skin dominated by gammadelta T cells. Compared with mice, TCR sequences shared between patients were less clear, possibly partly because of HLA diversity across the patient population. During tofacitinib treatment, many expanded lesional clones stuck around in both scalp and blood, and this persistence may partly explain why relapse happens after treatment is stopped.

Library preparation used the immunoSEQ multiplex PCR assay. For TCR sequencing, RNA was extracted from every sample and reverse transcribed into cDNA to serve as template. SuperScript III was used to make first-strand cDNA, primed with a 2:1 mix of oligo-dT and random hexamers. A synthetic immune receptor repertoire was used to assess amplification bias, and residual bias was removed computationally. In the authors' own workflow: Raw reads were preprocessed to remove errors, and CDR3 was defined according to IMGT conventions as the region from the conserved cysteine to phenylalanine. Clonality was calculated as 1 minus Shannon entropy normalized by log2 of the number of productive unique TCRs. CD4 or CD8 identity of scalp clones was inferred by cross-referencing scalp TCRbeta sequences with sorted blood CD4 and CD8 repertoires. The source is immuneACCESS, and TCRdb retained only in-frame sequences with V and J called. Part of the clones is not carried over; for the studies checked, unresolved V genes explain less than half of this, and the remainder is unexplained. Clonal size and the V and J genes are those of that table, whereas D and trimming came from the DNA. The sample profile shows over 85,000 clones; roughly three fifths of them were found once. Of the sample, about 14% is held by the ten largest clones.

The TCR was taken from a human donor with alopecia areata. This chain is built from TRBV13 and TRBJ2-1; 8 central nucleotides agree with TRBD2. The specimen was CD8+ T cells sorted from blood, collected at week 4, from a patient treated with tofacitinib. The DNA sequence follows: TGTGCCAGCAGGCTTCCCGGGGGGGCCTTGTACAATGAGCAGTTCTTC. It is translated as CASRLPGGALYNEQFF.